This passage covers 23 T cell receptor beta chains from one sample sequenced in a study of technical replicates of blood from a few donors. The method was immunoSEQ multiplex PCR; TCRdb's version includes in-frame clones alone and lacks a portion of them. The sample has about 78,000 clones, over 90% seen once. Sequences were obtained from T cells isolated from PBMCs. The receptors come from a human donor in good health.

The rearrangement joins TRBV6-5 to TRBJ1-2; D gene uncertain. The CDR3 runs to 13 residues. The germline CDR1 and CDR2 sequences are MNHEY and SVGAGI. Trimming took 1 base from V and 2 from J, leaving 5 bases between them. CDR3 nucleotide sequence: TGTGCCAGCAGTTACTGGCGGAACTATGGCTACACCTTC. Its translation is CASSYWRNYGYTF.

The V call is TRBV27, the J call TRBJ1-2, with D hard to call. The length of the CDR3 is 13 residues. V was pared by 3 bases and J by 5 bases, with 10 bases between. The germline gives CDR1 MNHEY, CDR2 SMNVEV (reference sequence). As DNA, the CDR3 is TGTGCCAGCAGTTTCGGGTGGAAGTATGGCTACACCTTC. Amino acid sequence: CASSFGWKYGYTF.

Only a few counts were recorded for this clone. The chain combines TRBV28 with TRBJ2-3; 8 bases match TRBD2. Germline V gene data show CDR1 as MDHEN and CDR2 as SYDVKM. The CDR3 runs to 16 residues. V dropped 5 bases and J dropped 4; count of bases not matched to a gene: 11. CDR3 protein: CASSPIAGPSADTQYF. CDR3 bases: TGTGCCAGCAGTCCAATAGCGGGACCCTCCGCAGATACGCAGTATTTT.

V is TRBV15 and J is TRBJ1-2; maybe TRBD1 (5 bases). Germline CDR1 reads LNHNV; CDR2 reads YYDKDF (reference sequence). There are 16 residues in the CDR3. Trimming removed 0 bases from V and 2 bases from J, with 13 bases in between. The CDR3 DNA reads TGTGCCACCAGCAGAGATTGGTTCAGGGAAAACTATGGCTACACCTTC. This codes for CATSRDWFRENYGYTF.

J is TRBJ1-3 and V is TRBV7-8, with 11 bases matching TRBD1. J gave up 0 bases and V 5 bases, and 9 bases lay outside the gene matches. This CDR3 has 18 residues. CDR1 and CDR2 from the germline V gene are SGHVS and FQNEAQ. DNA of the CDR3: TGTGCCAGCAGCCCCGGACAGGGGGCCGCTCGCTCTGGAAACACCATATATTTT. This encodes CASSPGQGAARSGNTIYF.

J is TRBJ2-7 and V is TRBV15; a possible D gene is TRBD1 (6 bases). CDR1 LNHNV and CDR2 YYDKDF come from the germline V gene (reference sequence). This CDR3 has 15 residues. Between the trimmed V and J ends, which lost 0 bases and 3 bases, there was a span of 12 bases. DNA of the CDR3: TGTGCCACCAGCAGAGATGGACAGACACACTACGAGCAGTACTTC. Amino acids: CATSRDGQTHYEQYF.

The chain couples TRBV30 to TRBJ1-2, with a tentative D call TRBD1 (5 bases). CDR3 size: 13 residues. Germline V gene sequence: CDR1 GTSNPN, CDR2 SVGIG (reference sequence). Trimming cost V 7 bases and J 6 bases, with 18 bases left between them. CDR3 coding DNA: TGTGCCTCGATGGGGGGATCCGGTCATGGCTACACCTTC. Translated, it gives CASMGGSGHGYTF.

The genes are TRBV5-1 and TRBJ2-5, with 7 bases fitting TRBD2. Per the germline V gene, CDR1 is SGHRS and CDR2 is YFSETQ. V lost 6 bases, J lost 3 bases, and 8 bases stayed unmatched. This CDR3 has 14 residues. The CDR3 loop reads CASTSLAREETQYF. CDR3 coding DNA: TGCGCCAGCACCTCACTAGCGAGGGAAGAGACCCAGTACTTC. The full variable domain, completed using reference TRBV5-1 and TRBJ2-5, is KAGVTQTPRYLIKTRGQQVTLSCSPISGHRSVSWYQQTPGQGLQFLFEYFSETQRNKGNFPGRFSGRQFSNSRSEMNVSTLELGDSALYLCASTSLAREETQYFGPGTRLLVL.

The rearrangement links TRBV28 to TRBJ2-4, with 8 positions matching TRBD2. This CDR3 has 19 residues. Germline CDR1 and CDR2: MDHEN and SYDVKM. Trimming removed 4 bases from V and 9 bases from J; junction bases left unmatched: 23. DNA of the CDR3: TGTGCCAGCAGTTCCGCTAGGGAAGCGCTAGCGGGCGTGCGGGTCATTCAGTACTTC. Translated: CASSSAREALAGVRVIQYF.

This sequence joins TRBV30 and TRBJ2-3; 9 positions agree with TRBD1. V gave up 4 bases and J gave up 4 bases; unmatched junction bases: 9. The CDR3 is made up of 15 amino acids. The germline V gene encodes CDR1 GTSNPN and CDR2 SVGIG (reference sequence). The CDR3 nucleotides are TGTGCCTGGACTCCCACAGGGGGCATCGCAGATACGCAGTATTTT. It encodes CAWTPTGGIADTQYF. Full variable domain (outside the CDR3, taken from reference TRBV30 and TRBJ2-3): SQTIHQWPATLVQPVGSPLSLECTVEGTSNPNLYWYRQAAGRGLQLLFYSVGIGQISSEVPQNLSASRPQDRQFILSSKKLLLSDSGFYLCAWTPTGGIADTQYFGPGTRLTVL.

The rearrangement joins TRBV29-1 to TRBJ1-3; 8 bases match TRBD1. The CDR3 length is 14 residues. Germline V gene lookup returns CDR1 SQVTM and CDR2 ANQGSEA. The trim removed 2 bases at V and 4 bases at J, leaving 4 bases unmatched. CDR3: CSVEMAGGGNTIYF. DNA for the CDR3: TGCAGCGTTGAAATGGCAGGGGGCGGAAACACCATATATTTT. Together with reference TRBV29-1 and TRBJ1-3, the CDR3 gives the full variable domain: SAVISQKPSRDICQRGTSLTIQCQVDSQVTMMFWYRQQPGQSLTLIATANQGSEATYESGFVIDKFPISRPNLTFSTLTVSNMSPEDSSIYLCSVEMAGGGNTIYFGEGSWLTVV.

The chain carries TRBV2 and TRBJ1-2; D gene ambiguous. The germline V gene encodes CDR1 SNHLY and CDR2 FYNNEI. V lost 8 bases and J lost 5, with 12 bases in between. The CDR3 totals 12 residues. The CDR3 bases are TGTGCCAGCGCCGGGAGCTTTTATGGCTACACCTTC. Protein: CASAGSFYGYTF.

V and J are TRBV5-1 and TRBJ2-7, with D tentatively TRBD1 (6 bases). The CDR3 is 15 amino acids. Trimming removed 5 bases from V and 6 bases from J, with 21 bases in between. Germline CDR1 is SGHRS and CDR2 is YFSETQ. Written as DNA, the CDR3 is TGCGCCAGCAGTTTTGGGGCGGGTCCAGGGGCCGAGCAGTACTTC. Its translation is CASSFGAGPGAEQYF.

This clone is a singleton in its sample. The V call is TRBV5-1, the J call TRBJ2-3; perhaps TRBD2 as D (5 bases). The V gene's germline CDR1 is SGHRS and CDR2 YFSETQ. V was cut by 0 bases and J by 4 bases, with 12 bases left in between. CDR3 length: 15 residues. CDR3 residues: CASSLVERTPDTQYF. Here the CDR3 DNA reads TGCGCCAGCAGCTTGGTAGAGCGGACCCCAGATACGCAGTATTTT.

This clone was picked up one time. V is TRBV15 and J is TRBJ2-5; 13 nucleotides line up with TRBD2. The CDR3 extends over 15 amino acids. Germline loops: CDR1 LNHNV, CDR2 YYDKDF (reference sequence). V was pared by 5 bases and J by 5 bases, with 5 bases of the junction left unmatched. As DNA, the CDR3 is TGTGCCACCAGCGCCCGACTAGCGGGAGGTGAGACCCAGTACTTC. This translates into CATSARLAGGETQYF.

DNA for the CDR3: TGTGCCAGCAGTGTCTCGGGACAGGGGTATTTGGGCACTGAAGCTTTCTTT. It yields the protein CASSVSGQGYLGTEAFF. The genes are TRBV2 and TRBJ1-1, with 10 positions matching TRBD1. V trimming: 4 bases; J trimming: 4 bases; junction bases outside the gene matches: 12. The CDR3 consists of 17 residues. In germline, CDR1 is SNHLY, CDR2 FYNNEI.

The V gene is TRBV7-2, the J gene TRBJ1-4, with D perhaps TRBD1 (6 bases). Per the germline V gene, CDR1 is SGHTA and CDR2 is FQGNSA. Trimming pared 3 bases from V and 3 bases from J, leaving 14 bases between. This CDR3 region has 16 residues. CDR3 sequence (DNA): TGTGCCAGCAGCTTTACAGGGATAGGTTCTAATGAAAAACTGTTTTTT. Translation: CASSFTGIGSNEKLFF.

The J gene is TRBJ1-5, the V gene TRBV5-4; 10 nucleotides agree with TRBD1. The J segment lost 0 bases and the V segment lost 5 bases, leaving 8 bases of the junction unmatched. The CDR3 has 17 residues. CDR1 and CDR2 (germline): SGHNT, YYREEE (reference sequence). In DNA form, the CDR3 reads TGTGCCAGCAGAACACGACAGGGGGCGTATAGCAATCAGCCCCAGCATTTT. It yields the protein CASRTRQGAYSNQPQHF.

V and J are TRBV15 and TRBJ2-7; D is undetermined. The CDR3 contains 16 residues. The germline V and J ends were trimmed by 0 bases and 1 base, with 13 bases remaining between them. Looked up from germline, CDR1 is LNHNV and CDR2 is YYDKDF (reference sequence). CDR3 bases: TGTGCCACCAGCAGAGAGACCGGAGAAGAGTCCTACGAGCAGTACTTC. Residues: CATSRETGEESYEQYF. Filled out from reference TRBV15 and TRBJ2-7, the complete variable domain reads DAMVIQNPRYQVTQFGKPVTLSCSQTLNHNVMYWYQQKSSQAPKLLFHYYDKDFNNEADTPDNFQSRRPNTSFCFLDIRSPGLGDTAMYLCATSRETGEESYEQYFGPGTRLTVT.

The chain carries TRBV25-1 and TRBJ1-6; 7 nucleotides align to TRBD1. CDR3 length: 16 residues. Per germline, CDR1 MGHDK and CDR2 SYGVNS. V lost 3 bases to trimming and J lost 6 bases; unmatched junction nucleotides: 8. This chain's CDR3 is CASSDLGQAANSPLHF. In DNA, the CDR3 is TGTGCCAGCAGTGACTTAGGACAGGCTGCTAATTCACCCCTCCACTTT.

V and J are TRBV5-4 and TRBJ1-1; D gene unclear. Between the trimmed V and J ends, which lost 6 bases and 4 bases, there was a span of 16 bases. Germline V gene lookup returns CDR1 SGHNT and CDR2 YYREEE (reference sequence). This CDR3 has 14 residues. The CDR3 here is CASKDFGSGTEAFF. In DNA, the CDR3 is TGTGCCAGCAAGGACTTCGGATCGGGCACTGAAGCTTTCTTT.

The DNA of the CDR3 is TGTGCCAGCAGCTTAGTGAGGGATCTGCAGTTCTTC. It specifies CASSLVRDLQFF. The V and J genes are TRBV11-2 and TRBJ2-1; the D gene is possibly TRBD2 (5 bases). The CDR3 sequence is 12 residues long. Trimming left V 1 base short and J 12 bases short, with 10 bases between. The germline gives CDR1 SGHAT, CDR2 FQNNGV.

The chain uses TRBV2 and TRBJ2-3; 14 positions agree with TRBD2. CDR3 length: 19 residues. Germline trimming cut 6 bases from V and 0 bases from J; bases unmatched to any gene: 11. Germline CDR1 is SNHLY and CDR2 is FYNNEI. CDR3 sequence reads: CASSEIGTSGRGSTDTQYF. The CDR3 DNA follows: TGTGCCAGCAGCGAAATCGGGACTAGCGGGAGAGGGAGCACAGATACGCAGTATTTT.